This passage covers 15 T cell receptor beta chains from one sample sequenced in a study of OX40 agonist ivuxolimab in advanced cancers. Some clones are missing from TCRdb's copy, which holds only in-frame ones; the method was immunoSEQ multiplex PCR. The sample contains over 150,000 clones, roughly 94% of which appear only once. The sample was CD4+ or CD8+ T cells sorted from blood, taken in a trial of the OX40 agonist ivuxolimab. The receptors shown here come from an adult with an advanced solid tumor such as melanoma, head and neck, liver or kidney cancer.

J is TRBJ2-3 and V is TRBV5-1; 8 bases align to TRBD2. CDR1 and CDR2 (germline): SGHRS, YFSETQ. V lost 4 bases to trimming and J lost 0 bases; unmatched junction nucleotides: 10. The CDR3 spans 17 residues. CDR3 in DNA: TGCGCCAGCAGCCTCCCGGGGGGGGTGCAGAGCACAGATACGCAGTATTTT. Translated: CASSLPGGVQSTDTQYF.

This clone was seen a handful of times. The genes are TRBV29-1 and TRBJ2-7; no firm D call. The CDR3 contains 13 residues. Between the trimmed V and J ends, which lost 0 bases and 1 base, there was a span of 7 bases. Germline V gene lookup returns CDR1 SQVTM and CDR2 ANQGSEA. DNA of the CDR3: TGCAGCGTTGAAGATAAAGGGTCCTACGAGCAGTACTTC. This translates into CSVEDKGSYEQYF.

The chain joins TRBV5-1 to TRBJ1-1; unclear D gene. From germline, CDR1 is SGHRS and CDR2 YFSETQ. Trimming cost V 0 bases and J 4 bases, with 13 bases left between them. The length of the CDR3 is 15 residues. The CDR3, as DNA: TGCGCCAGCAGCTTGGAATCTCCCCCGGGCACTGAAGCTTTCTTT. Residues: CASSLESPPGTEAFF.

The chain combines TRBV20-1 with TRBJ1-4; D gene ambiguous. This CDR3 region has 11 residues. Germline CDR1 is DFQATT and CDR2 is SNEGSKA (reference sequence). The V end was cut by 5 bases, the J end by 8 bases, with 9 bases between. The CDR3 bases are TGCAGTGCTCGAGGTGGGGAAAAACTGTTTTTT. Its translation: CSARGGEKLFF.

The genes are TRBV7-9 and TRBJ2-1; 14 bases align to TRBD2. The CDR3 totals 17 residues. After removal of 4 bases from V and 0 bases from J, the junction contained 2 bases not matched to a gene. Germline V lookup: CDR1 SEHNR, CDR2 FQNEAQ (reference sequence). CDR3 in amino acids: CASSSGLAGASYNEQFF. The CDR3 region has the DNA TGTGCCAGCAGCTCGGGACTAGCGGGGGCCTCCTACAATGAGCAGTTCTTC.

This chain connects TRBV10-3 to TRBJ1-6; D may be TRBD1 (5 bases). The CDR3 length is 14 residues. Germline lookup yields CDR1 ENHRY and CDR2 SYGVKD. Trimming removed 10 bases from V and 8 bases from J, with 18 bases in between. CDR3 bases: TGTGCCAGCCGGGACGCGAACCGCGATTCACCCCTCCACTTT. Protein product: CASRDANRDSPLHF.

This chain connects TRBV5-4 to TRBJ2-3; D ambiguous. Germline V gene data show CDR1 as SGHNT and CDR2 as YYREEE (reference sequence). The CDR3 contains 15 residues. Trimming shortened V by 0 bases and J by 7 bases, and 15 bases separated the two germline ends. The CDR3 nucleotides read TGTGCCAGCAGCTTGGTTTTTGGCTCCTCAAATACGCAGTATTTT. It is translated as CASSLVFGSSNTQYF. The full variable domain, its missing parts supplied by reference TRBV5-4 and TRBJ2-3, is ETGVTQSPTHLIKTRGQQVTLRCSSQSGHNTVSWYQQALGQGPQFIFQYYREEENGRGNFPPRFSGLQFPNYSSELNVNALELDDSALYLCASSLVFGSSNTQYFGPGTRLTVL.

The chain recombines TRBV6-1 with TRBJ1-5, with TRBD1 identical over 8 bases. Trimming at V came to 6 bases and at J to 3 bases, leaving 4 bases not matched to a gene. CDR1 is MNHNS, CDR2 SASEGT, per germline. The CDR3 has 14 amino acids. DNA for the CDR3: TGTGCCAGCAGCCGGGACAGGCACAATCAGCCCCAGCATTTT. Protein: CASSRDRHNQPQHF.

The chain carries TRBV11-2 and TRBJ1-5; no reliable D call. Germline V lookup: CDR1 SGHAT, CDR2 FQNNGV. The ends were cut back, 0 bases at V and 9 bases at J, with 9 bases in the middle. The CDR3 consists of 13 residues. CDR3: CASSLDRRSPQHF. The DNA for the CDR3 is TGTGCCAGCAGCTTAGACAGGCGATCGCCCCAGCATTTT.

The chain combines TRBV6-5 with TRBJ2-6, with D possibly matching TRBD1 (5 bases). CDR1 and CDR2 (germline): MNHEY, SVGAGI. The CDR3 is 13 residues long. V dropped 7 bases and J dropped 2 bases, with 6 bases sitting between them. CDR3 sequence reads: CASKGAGANVLTF. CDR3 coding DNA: TGTGCCAGCAAAGGGGCTGGGGCCAACGTCCTGACTTTC.

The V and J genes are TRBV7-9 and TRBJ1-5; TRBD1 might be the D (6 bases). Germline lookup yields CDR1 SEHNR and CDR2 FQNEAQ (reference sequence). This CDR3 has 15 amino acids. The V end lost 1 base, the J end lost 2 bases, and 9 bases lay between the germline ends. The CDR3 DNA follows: TGTGCCAGCAGCTTAGAGGGGGGAGGCAATCAGCCCCAGCATTTT. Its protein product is CASSLEGGGNQPQHF.

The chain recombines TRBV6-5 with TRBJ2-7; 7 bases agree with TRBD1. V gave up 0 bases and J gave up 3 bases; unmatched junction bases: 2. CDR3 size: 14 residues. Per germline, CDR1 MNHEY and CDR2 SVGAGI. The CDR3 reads CASSYSPGGYEQYF. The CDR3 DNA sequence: TGTGCCAGCAGTTACTCGCCAGGGGGCTACGAGCAGTACTTC.

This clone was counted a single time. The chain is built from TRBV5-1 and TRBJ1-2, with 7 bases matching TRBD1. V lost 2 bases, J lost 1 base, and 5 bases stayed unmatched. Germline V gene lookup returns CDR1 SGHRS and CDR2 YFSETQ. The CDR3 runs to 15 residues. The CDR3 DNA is TGCGCCAGCAGCTTAAGACAGGGCCTTAACTATGGCTACACCTTC. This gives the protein CASSLRQGLNYGYTF.

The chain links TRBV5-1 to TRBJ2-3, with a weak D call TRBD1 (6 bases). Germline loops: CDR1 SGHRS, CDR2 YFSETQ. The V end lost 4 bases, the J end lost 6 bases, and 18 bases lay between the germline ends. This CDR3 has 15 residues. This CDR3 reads CASSLRTGQGDTQYF. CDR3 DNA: TGCGCCAGCAGCCTTCGGACCGGGCAGGGGGATACGCAGTATTTT.

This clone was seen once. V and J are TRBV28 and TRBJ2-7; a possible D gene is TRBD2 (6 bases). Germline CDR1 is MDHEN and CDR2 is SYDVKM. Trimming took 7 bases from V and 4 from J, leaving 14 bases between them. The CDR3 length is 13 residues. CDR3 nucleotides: TGTGCCAGCAACCGGGGGACCTTTTACGAGCAGTACTTC. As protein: CASNRGTFYEQYF. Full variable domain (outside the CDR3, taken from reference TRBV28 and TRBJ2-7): DVKVTQSSRYLVKRTGEKVFLECVQDMDHENMFWYRQDPGLGLRLIYFSYDVKMKEKGDIPEGYSVSREKKERFSLILESASTNQTSMYLCASNRGTFYEQYFGPGTRLTVT.